The next 31 T cell receptor beta chains were all read from a single sample in a study of CD8+CD57+ T cells in acquired aplastic anemia. For CDR3 and TCR beta VDJ profiling, genomic DNA was the template used. TCRdb re-derived calls from the reads in MiXCR, one entry per CDR3 protein. Of fewer than 85,000 distinct CDR3 sequences in the sample, less than 85% were seen once. Sequenced patients had shown CD8+CD57+ cell expansion by flow cytometry. Sequenced input: sorted CD4+, CD8+, or CD8+CD57+ T cells (not recorded which) from PBMCs. The receptors derive from a human donor with aplastic anemia.

The rearrangement uses TRBV15 and TRBJ2-7, with D tentatively TRBD2 (5 bases). The CDR3 runs to 17 residues. V shed 5 bases and J shed 1 base, with 21 bases lying between them. The germline gives CDR1 LNHNV, CDR2 YYDKDF (reference sequence). For the CDR3, the DNA is TGTGCCACCAGCGACCAAACGGGGTCCAGGCCTTCCTACGAGCAGTACTTC. Translating gives CATSDQTGSRPSYEQYF.

The V gene is TRBV9, the J gene TRBJ2-3; perhaps TRBD2 as D (5 bases). The germline V gene has CDR1 SGDLS and CDR2 YYNGEE. V lost 2 bases to trimming and J lost 2 bases, with 9 bases between them. CDR3 length: 14 amino acids. The CDR3 sequence is CASSVDYLTDTQYF. The DNA of the CDR3 is TGTGCCAGCAGCGTTGACTACCTCACAGATACGCAGTATTTT.

As regards this clonotype: One end of the junction does not line up with germline, which may come from a read error. The rearrangement links TRBV24-1 to TRBJ1-1; 7 nucleotides line up with TRBD1. CDR1 is KGHDR and CDR2 is SFDVKD in the germline V gene. The CDR3 is made up of 13 amino acids. Here the CDR3 reads CATSDRANTEALF. In DNA form, the CDR3 reads TGTGCCACCAGCGACAGGGCGAACACTGAAGCTCTCTTT.

The chain joins TRBV10-3 to TRBJ1-3, with D hard to call. This CDR3 spans 13 amino acids. V shed 6 bases and J shed 0 bases, with 6 bases lying between them. From germline, CDR1 is ENHRY and CDR2 SYGVKD. CDR3 DNA: TGTGCCATCAGGGCGAACTCTGGAAACACCATATATTTT. Translating it yields CAIRANSGNTIYF.

The chain joins TRBV19 to TRBJ1-1, with TRBD1 matching 7 bases. This CDR3 comprises 15 residues. The J segment lost 6 bases and the V segment lost 6 bases, leaving 13 bases of the junction unmatched. CDR1 and CDR2 (germline): LNHDA, SQIVND (reference sequence). The DNA for the CDR3 is TGTGCCAGTAGGTCCCACAGGGGAGGCGTGGCTGAAGCTTTCTTT. Translation: CASRSHRGGVAEAFF.

There are many counts of this clonotype. The CDR3 ends on some other residue instead of the conserved phenylalanine or tryptophan, so this is likely a read error. V is TRBV7-9 and J is TRBJ1-5, with D perhaps matching TRBD1 (6 bases). Per germline, CDR1 SEHNR and CDR2 FQNEAQ (reference sequence). The CDR3 consists of 11 residues. V lost 4 bases and J lost 9, with 7 bases in between. The DNA for the CDR3 is TGTGCCAGCAGCTCCAGGGGGCCCCAGCATCTT. It translates to CASSSRGPQHL.

This clonotype was seen a single time. This rearrangement joins TRBV7-9 to TRBJ2-5; possible D gene TRBD2, 5 bases. Germline loops: CDR1 SEHNR, CDR2 FQNEAQ (reference sequence). The CDR3 runs 14 residues. The germline V and J ends were trimmed by 4 bases and 7 bases, with 16 bases remaining between them. DNA of the CDR3: TGTGCCAGCAGCTCCGAGTCTAGCTGGGGGACCCAGTACTTC. It translates to CASSSESSWGTQYF.

With regard to this clonotype: One base away lies a much larger clone, so this may be a sequencing read error. The chain recombines TRBV9 with TRBJ1-1; D gene uncertain. CDR3 size: 17 residues. Trimming cost V 3 bases and J 0 bases, with 18 bases left between them. Germline V gene lookup returns CDR1 SGDLS and CDR2 YYNGEE. The CDR3: CASSELRTPGVNTEAFF. CDR3 bases: TGTGCCAGCAGCGAGCTTCGGACTCCAGGTGTGAACACTGAAGCTTTCTTT.

The chain is built from TRBV2 and TRBJ1-1, with D perhaps TRBD1 (5 bases). V shed 8 bases and J shed 3 bases, with 13 bases lying between them. Germline V gene data show CDR1 as SNHLY and CDR2 as FYNNEI. The CDR3 contains 13 residues. The CDR3 sequence: CASPGFLDTEAFF. The CDR3, as DNA: TGTGCCAGCCCAGGGTTTTTGGACACTGAAGCTTTCTTT.

The CDR3, as DNA: TGTGCCAGCAGCCAACCCGCTGCCCCGGATACGCAGTATTTT. Its translation is CASSQPAAPDTQYF. The chain recombines TRBV4-2 with TRBJ2-3; D is uncertain. The CDR3 totals 14 residues. Germline CDR1 LGHNA, CDR2 YNFKEQ. The V gene lost 2 bases and the J gene lost 6 bases, with 12 bases spanning the gap.

The V call is TRBV6-2 or TRBV6-3, the J call TRBJ2-1, with 7 bases identical to TRBD2. CDR3 size: 14 residues. The germline gives CDR1 MNHEY, CDR2 SVGEGT. Trimming took 1 base from V and 6 from J; bases not matched to a gene: 3. CDR3 loop: CASSYFPSGNEQFF. CDR3 in DNA: TGTGCCAGCAGTTACTTCCCTAGCGGCAATGAGCAGTTCTTC.

CDR3 loop: CASSTFYAREAFF. CDR3 nucleotide sequence: TGTGCCAGCAGCACCTTTTACGCCCGCGAAGCTTTCTTT. V and J are TRBV7-2 and TRBJ1-1; D is unresolved. This CDR3 has 13 residues. Between the trimmed V and J ends, which lost 5 bases and 8 bases, there was a span of 15 bases. CDR1 and CDR2 (germline): SGHTA, FQGNSA.

V and J are TRBV10-3 and TRBJ2-3; D not resolved. Trimming stripped 2 bases from V and 8 bases from J, with 11 bases between. The germline gives CDR1 ENHRY, CDR2 SYGVKD. The CDR3 totals 13 residues. The CDR3 sequence: CAISEGSPGTQYF. Here the CDR3 DNA reads TGTGCCATCAGTGAGGGATCCCCAGGTACGCAGTATTTT.

The chain links TRBV9 to TRBJ2-1; D remains ambiguous. The V gene's germline CDR1 is SGDLS and CDR2 YYNGEE. V shed 3 bases and J shed 0 bases, with 10 bases lying between them. The CDR3 has 15 residues. The CDR3 nucleotides are TGTGCCAGCAGCGCTAGAGAGAACTCCTACAATGAGCAGTTCTTC. Protein: CASSARENSYNEQFF.

This clonotype was seen only once. This chain joins TRBV14 and TRBJ1-1, with D unclear. The CDR3 spans 13 residues. Germline CDR1 reads SGHDN; CDR2 reads FVKESK. The V end was cut by 2 bases, the J end by 5 bases, with 9 bases between. CDR3 sequence: CASSQYFQTEAFF. CDR3 in DNA: TGTGCCAGCAGCCAATATTTCCAGACTGAAGCTTTCTTT.

The gene calls are TRBV10-2 and TRBJ1-2; D perhaps matches TRBD1 (5 bases). The germline gives CDR1 WSHSY, CDR2 SAAADI. The CDR3 has 17 amino acids. The V end lost 2 bases, the J end lost 0 bases, and 16 bases lay between the germline ends. The CDR3 here is CASSEIGTEDTNYGYTF. DNA of the CDR3: TGCGCCAGCAGTGAGATTGGAACGGAGGACACTAACTATGGCTACACCTTC.

The J gene is TRBJ1-5, the V gene TRBV24-1; possibly TRBD1 for D (5 bases). CDR3 length equals 14 residues. Germline V gene sequence: CDR1 KGHDR, CDR2 SFDVKD. Trimming pared 9 bases from V and 1 base from J, leaving 12 bases between. CDR3 in DNA: TGTGCCACCGGGTTTCAGGGCAGCAATCAGCCCCAGCATTTT. Amino acids: CATGFQGSNQPQHF.

Only a few counts were recorded for this clonotype. With a much larger clone just one base away, this may be a read error. The chain uses TRBV11-2 and TRBJ2-1; a possible D gene is TRBD2 (5 bases). CDR1 is SGHAT and CDR2 is FQNNGV in the germline V gene. The CDR3 is made up of 15 amino acids. CDR3: CASSPGGSGYNEQSF. Here the CDR3 DNA reads TGTGCCAGCAGCCCCGGTGGGAGTGGCTACAATGAGCAGTCCTTC.

V is TRBV2 and J is TRBJ2-5, with 9 bases fitting TRBD1. The J segment lost 1 base and the V segment lost 7 bases, leaving 7 bases of the junction unmatched. CDR1 and CDR2 (germline): SNHLY, FYNNEI. The length of the CDR3 is 15 residues. The CDR3 coding sequence is TGTGCCAGCATCGGGGACAGGGCCACCCAAGAGACCCAGTACTTC. As protein: CASIGDRATQETQYF.

This chain joins TRBV2 and TRBJ1-4, with TRBD1 as a possible D gene (5 bases). The CDR3 runs to 15 residues. V lost 4 bases and J 5 bases, leaving 14 bases between the germline ends. Germline V gene data show CDR1 as SNHLY and CDR2 as FYNNEI. The CDR3 DNA is TGTGCCAGCAGTGGGTGGGGCGAGCGGAATGAAAAACTGTTTTTT. The encoded protein is CASSGWGERNEKLFF.

This chain joins TRBV7-2 and TRBJ2-5, with D perhaps being TRBD1 or TRBD2 (5 bases each). Germline assignment: CDR1 SGHTA and CDR2 FQGNSA. The CDR3 length is 13 residues. V lost 5 bases and J 5 bases, leaving 12 bases between the germline ends. The CDR3: CASSHNWGETQYF. CDR3 nucleotides: TGTGCCAGCAGCCATAACTGGGGGGAGACCCAGTACTTC.

This clonotype was picked up one time. One junction end does not reproduce the germline sequence, and a read error may be involved. This chain uses TRBV10-3 with TRBJ2-7; TRBD1 matches at 9 bases. CDR3 size: 14 residues. Germline CDR1 ENHRY, CDR2 SYGVKD. The CDR3 loop is CASNTDRGVNEQYF. The CDR3, as DNA: TGTGCCAGCAATACAGACAGGGGGGTAAACGAGCAATACTTC.

The V call is TRBV12-3 or TRBV12-4, the J call TRBJ2-7; D gene unclear. The CDR3 covers 12 residues. V shed 3 bases and J shed 2 bases, with 5 bases lying between them. The CDR3 DNA reads as TGTGCCAGCAGTTTGCGCACCTACGAGCAGTACTTC. Translated, it gives CASSLRTYEQYF.

The V gene is TRBV20-1, the J gene TRBJ2-7, with D perhaps TRBD2 (5 bases). Germline CDR1 is DFQATT and CDR2 is SNEGSKA (reference sequence). Trimming left V 6 bases short and J 0 bases short, with 15 bases between. This CDR3 is 14 amino acids long. CDR3 region: CSASARVSSYEQYF. CDR3 coding DNA: TGCAGTGCCAGCGCGCGGGTGAGCTCCTACGAGCAGTACTTC.

In its sample, this clonotype was seen a few times. The V and J genes are TRBV10-3 and TRBJ2-5; D is possibly TRBD2 (6 bases). V lost 2 bases, J lost 5 bases, and 18 bases lay in between. From germline, CDR1 is ENHRY and CDR2 SYGVKD. CDR3 length equals 16 residues. DNA of the CDR3: TGTGCCATCAGTGAGCCAACCCTGGCGGGGAAGGAGACCCAGTACTTC. This translates into CAISEPTLAGKETQYF.

This clonotype was seen many times. This sequence joins TRBV6-1 and TRBJ2-7; 10 positions match TRBD2. The junction had 3 bases not matched to a gene; V was cut back by 6 bases and J by 4 bases. Germline lookup yields CDR1 MNHNS and CDR2 SASEGT. The CDR3 sequence is 13 residues long. CDR3 region: CASSWTSGYEQYF. DNA for the CDR3: TGTGCCAGCAGCTGGACTAGCGGATACGAGCAGTACTTC.

The rearrangement links TRBV7-9 to TRBJ1-1; no clear D. V was pared by 3 bases and J by 3 bases, with 5 bases between. From germline, CDR1 is SEHNR and CDR2 FQNEAQ (reference sequence). The CDR3 totals 12 residues. CDR3 sequence: CASSFDHTEAFF. CDR3 nucleotide sequence: TGTGCCAGCAGCTTCGACCACACTGAAGCTTTCTTT.

The chain recombines TRBV2 with TRBJ2-3, with 7 bases fitting TRBD1. This CDR3 contains 13 residues. V was pared by 9 bases and J by 0 bases, with 3 bases of the junction left unmatched. The germline gives CDR1 SNHLY, CDR2 FYNNEI. CDR3 sequence: CARTQGSTDTQYF. In DNA, the CDR3 is TGTGCCAGGACACAGGGGAGCACAGATACGCAGTATTTT.

Many counts were recorded for this clonotype. CDR3 region: CASSSPGQGLTGELFF. The CDR3, as DNA: TGTGCCAGCAGCTCACCGGGACAGGGGCTCACCGGGGAGCTGTTTTTT. This sequence joins TRBV25-1 and TRBJ2-2; TRBD1 matches 10 bases. CDR1 MGHDK and CDR2 SYGVNS come from the germline V gene. This CDR3 is built from 16 residues. Unmatched junction bases numbered 8, after V lost 6 bases and J lost 4 bases. The entire variable domain, with the rest obtained from reference TRBV25-1 and TRBJ2-2, is as follows: EADIYQTPRYLVIGTGKKITLECSQTMGHDKMYWYQQDPGMELHLIHYSYGVNSTEKGDLSSESTVSRIRTEHFPLTLESARPSHTSQYLCASSSPGQGLTGELFFGEGSRLTVL.

The chain has TRBV10-3 and TRBJ1-3; 9 nucleotides line up with TRBD1. CDR1 and CDR2 (germline): ENHRY, SYGVKD. J lost 0 bases, V lost 6 bases, and 6 bases had no gene match. CDR3 size: 16 residues. CDR3: CAIRGQGTYSGNTIYF. DNA for the CDR3: TGTGCCATCAGGGGACAGGGAACTTACTCTGGAAACACCATATATTTT.

This clonotype was counted a few times. The rearrangement joins TRBV15 to TRBJ2-7; 9 bases map to TRBD1. The V gene end was trimmed by 9 bases and the J gene end by 6 bases; junction bases not matched to a gene: 9. The germline V gene encodes CDR1 LNHNV and CDR2 YYDKDF (reference sequence). The CDR3 totals 13 residues. The CDR3 DNA reads TGTGCCACACAACCGGGACAGGGACTCGAGCAGTACTTC. It yields the protein CATQPGQGLEQYF.